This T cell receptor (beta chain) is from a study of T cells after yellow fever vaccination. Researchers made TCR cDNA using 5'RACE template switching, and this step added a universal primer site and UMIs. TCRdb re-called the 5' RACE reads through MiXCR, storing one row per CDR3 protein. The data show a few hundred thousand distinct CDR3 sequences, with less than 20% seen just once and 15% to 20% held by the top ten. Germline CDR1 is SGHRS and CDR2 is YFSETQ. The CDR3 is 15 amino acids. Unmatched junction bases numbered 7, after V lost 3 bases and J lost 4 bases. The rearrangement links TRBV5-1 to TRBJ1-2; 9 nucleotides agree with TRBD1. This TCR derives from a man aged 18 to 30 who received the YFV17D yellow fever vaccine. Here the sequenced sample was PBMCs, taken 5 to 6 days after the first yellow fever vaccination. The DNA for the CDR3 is TGCGCCAGCAGCTCGCCCGGGACAGGGATCTATGGCTACACCTTC. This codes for CASSSPGTGIYGYTF.